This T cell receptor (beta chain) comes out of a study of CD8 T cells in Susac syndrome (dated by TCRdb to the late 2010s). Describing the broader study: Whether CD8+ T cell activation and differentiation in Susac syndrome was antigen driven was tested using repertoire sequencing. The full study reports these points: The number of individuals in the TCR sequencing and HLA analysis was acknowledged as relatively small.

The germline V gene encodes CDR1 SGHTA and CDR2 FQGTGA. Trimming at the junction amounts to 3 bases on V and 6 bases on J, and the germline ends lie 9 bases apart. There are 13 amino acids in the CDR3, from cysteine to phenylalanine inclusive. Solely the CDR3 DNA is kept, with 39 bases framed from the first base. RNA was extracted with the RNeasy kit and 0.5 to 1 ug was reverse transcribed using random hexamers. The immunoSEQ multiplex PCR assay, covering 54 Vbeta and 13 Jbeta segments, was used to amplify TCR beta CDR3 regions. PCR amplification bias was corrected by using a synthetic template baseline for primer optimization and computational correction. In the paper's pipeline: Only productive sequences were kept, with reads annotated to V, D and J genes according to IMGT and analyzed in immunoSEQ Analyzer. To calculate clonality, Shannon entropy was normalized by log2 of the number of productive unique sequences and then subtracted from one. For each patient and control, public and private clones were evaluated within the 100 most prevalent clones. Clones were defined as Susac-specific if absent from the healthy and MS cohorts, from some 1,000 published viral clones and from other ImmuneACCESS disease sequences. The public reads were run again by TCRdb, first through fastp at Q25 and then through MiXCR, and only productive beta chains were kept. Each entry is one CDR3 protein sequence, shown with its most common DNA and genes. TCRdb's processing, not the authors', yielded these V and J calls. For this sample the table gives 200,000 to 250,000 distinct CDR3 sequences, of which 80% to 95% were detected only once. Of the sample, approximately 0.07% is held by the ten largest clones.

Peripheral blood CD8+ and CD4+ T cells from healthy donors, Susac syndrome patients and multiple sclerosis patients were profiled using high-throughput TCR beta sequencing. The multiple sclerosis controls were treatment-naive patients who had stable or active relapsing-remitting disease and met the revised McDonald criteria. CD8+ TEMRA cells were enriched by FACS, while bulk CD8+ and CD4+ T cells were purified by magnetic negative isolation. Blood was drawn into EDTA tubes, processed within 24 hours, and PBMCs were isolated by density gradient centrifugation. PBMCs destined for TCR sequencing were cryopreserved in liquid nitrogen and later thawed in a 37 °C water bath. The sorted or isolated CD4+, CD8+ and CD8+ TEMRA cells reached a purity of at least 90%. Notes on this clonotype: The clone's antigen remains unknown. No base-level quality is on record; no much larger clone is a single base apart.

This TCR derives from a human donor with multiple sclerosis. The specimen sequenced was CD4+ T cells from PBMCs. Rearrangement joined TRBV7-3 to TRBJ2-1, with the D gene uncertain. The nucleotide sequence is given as TGTGCCAGCAGCTTCTCCAGTCTCAATGAGCAGTTCTTC. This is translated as CASSFSSLNEQFF.